The 14 T cell receptor beta chains presented below share a single source sample, sequenced in a study of CD8+ T cells in alopecia areata. Treatment: oral pan-JAK inhibitor, 5-10 mg twice daily. RNA was extracted and reverse transcribed into cDNA as the sequencing template. Some clones are missing from TCRdb's copy, which holds only in-frame ones; the method was immunoSEQ multiplex PCR. Here the sample spans roughly 180,000 clones, 50% to 60% being singletons. The sequencing used CD4+ T cells sorted from blood, collected at week 4, from a patient treated with tofacitinib. These receptors were taken from a human donor with alopecia areata.

A few counts support this clone. The rearrangement joins TRBV30 to TRBJ1-5; D is undetermined. Germline V gene sequence: CDR1 GTSNPN, CDR2 SVGIG (reference sequence). V gave up 0 bases and J gave up 7 bases, with 10 bases separating them. The CDR3 consists of 13 residues. The CDR3 here is CAWSVQVGQPQHF. The CDR3 region has the DNA TGTGCCTGGAGTGTCCAGGTCGGCCAGCCCCAGCATTTT. The variable domain in full, with the rest retrieved from reference TRBV30 and TRBJ1-5, is SQTIHQWPATLVQPVGSPLSLECTVEGTSNPNLYWYRQAAGRGLQLLFYSVGIGQISSEVPQNLSASRPQDRQFILSSKKLLLSDSGFYLCAWSVQVGQPQHFGDGTRLSIL.

The V and J genes are TRBV9 and TRBJ1-1; D perhaps matches TRBD1 (5 bases). The V gene lost 0 bases and the J gene lost 1 base, with 10 bases spanning the gap. CDR3 size: 15 residues. The germline CDR1 and CDR2 sequences are SGDLS and YYNGEE. The DNA for the CDR3 is TGTGCCAGCAGCGTAGGTACGGGACCGAACACTGAAGCTTTCTTT. This sequence encodes CASSVGTGPNTEAFF.

For the CDR3, the DNA is TGTGCCAGCAGAGACGACAGGCCTAATGGCTACACCTTC. It translates to CASRDDRPNGYTF. V usage is TRBV6-1 and J usage is TRBJ1-2, with D possibly matching TRBD1 (6 bases). V was pared by 6 bases and J by 6 bases, with 14 bases between. This CDR3 has 13 amino acids. The germline V gene has CDR1 MNHNS and CDR2 SASEGT.

The J gene is TRBJ2-3, the V gene TRBV6-5; D is unresolved. The V gene's germline CDR1 is MNHEY and CDR2 SVGAGI. This CDR3 contains 13 residues. The V end was cut by 5 bases, the J end by 3 bases, with 9 bases between. CDR3 residues: CASSPTLTDTQYF. CDR3 sequence (DNA): TGTGCCAGCAGTCCGACCCTAACAGATACGCAGTATTTT.

This clone was picked up one time. DNA of the CDR3: TGTGCCTGGAGTGTTTCGAGGGATCAGCCCCAGCATTTT. This sequence encodes CAWSVSRDQPQHF. The rearrangement links TRBV30 to TRBJ1-5, with D unresolved. The V end lost 0 bases, the J end lost 5 bases, and 8 bases lay between the germline ends. This CDR3 is 13 amino acids long. In germline, CDR1 is GTSNPN, CDR2 SVGIG (reference sequence).

The V and J genes are TRBV4-2 and TRBJ1-5, with D unclear. CDR1 and CDR2 (germline): LGHNA, YNFKEQ. The CDR3 covers 17 residues. Trimming shortened V by 1 base and J by 4 bases, and 17 bases separated the two germline ends. CDR3 sequence reads: CASSQVLSKMENQPQHF. The DNA of the CDR3 is TGTGCCAGCAGCCAAGTACTAAGTAAGATGGAAAATCAGCCCCAGCATTTT.

A few counts support this clone. The rearrangement joins TRBV30 to TRBJ2-1; 12 bases line up with TRBD1. CDR3 length: 18 amino acids. From germline, CDR1 is GTSNPN and CDR2 SVGIG (reference sequence). Unmatched junction bases numbered 10, after V lost 4 bases and J lost 0 bases. The CDR3 sequence is CAWTRGQGAPSSYNEQFF. As DNA, the CDR3 is TGTGCCTGGACCAGGGGACAGGGGGCCCCGAGCTCCTACAATGAGCAGTTCTTC.

This clone has just one count. The V and J genes are TRBV29-1 and TRBJ1-4, with unresolved D. Germline CDR1 is SQVTM and CDR2 is ANQGSEA. CDR3 size: 14 residues. V gave up 0 bases and J gave up 3 bases, with 8 bases separating them. Here the CDR3 reads CSVEDPSANEKLFF. DNA for the CDR3: TGCAGCGTTGAAGATCCGAGTGCTAATGAAAAACTGTTTTTT.

The chain combines TRBV25-1 with TRBJ1-2; D possibly corresponds to TRBD1 (5 bases). V dropped 3 bases and J dropped 4 bases, with 9 bases sitting between them. The CDR3 has 13 amino acids. Germline V gene sequence: CDR1 MGHDK, CDR2 SYGVNS. CDR3 amino acids: CASSEARAYGYTF. DNA of the CDR3: TGTGCCAGCAGTGAGGCCAGGGCCTATGGCTACACCTTC.

The CDR3 here is CASSGTGSGGYTF. In DNA, the CDR3 is TGCGCCAGCAGCGGGACAGGGTCCGGCGGCTACACCTTC. The chain couples TRBV5-1 to TRBJ1-2; 9 bases fit TRBD1. The V gene end was trimmed by 4 bases and the J gene end by 8 bases; junction bases not matched to a gene: 6. The CDR3 is 13 amino acids. Germline V CDR1 and CDR2: SGHRS, YFSETQ.

This chain uses TRBV30 with TRBJ1-2; weak D call: TRBD1 (6 bases). This CDR3 spans 15 amino acids. The germline V and J ends were trimmed by 5 bases and 1 base, with 17 bases remaining between them. Germline values: CDR1 GTSNPN, CDR2 SVGIG (reference sequence). CDR3 amino acids: CAWSPGAGDNYGYTF. CDR3 in DNA: TGTGCCTGGTCCCCTGGGGCAGGGGATAACTATGGCTACACCTTC.

The J gene is TRBJ2-7, the V gene TRBV25-1; 7 bases fit TRBD1. This CDR3 is 16 amino acids long. V was clipped by 3 bases and J by 1 base; unmatched bases: 9. The V gene's germline CDR1 is MGHDK and CDR2 SYGVNS. In DNA form, the CDR3 reads TGTGCCAGCAGTGATCTCAGGGGGAAAGGGTCCTACGAGCAGTACTTC. As protein: CASSDLRGKGSYEQYF.

In this sample, this clone turned up a few times. The chain employs TRBV2 and TRBJ2-2; D tentatively reads TRBD1 or TRBD2 (6 bases each). This CDR3 is built from 14 residues. Germline V lookup: CDR1 SNHLY, CDR2 FYNNEI. Deletions cut 8 bases from V and 3 bases from J, with 13 bases between. The CDR3 region is CASLWGADTGELFF. CDR3 in DNA: TGTGCCAGCCTTTGGGGGGCCGACACCGGGGAGCTGTTTTTT.

The V and J genes are TRBV30 and TRBJ2-5; D unresolved. This CDR3 has 12 amino acids. Germline-derived CDR1 and CDR2 are GTSNPN and SVGIG (reference sequence). Trimming left V 1 base short and J 4 bases short, with 7 bases between. CDR3 sequence: CAWSALRETQYF. The CDR3 DNA follows: TGTGCCTGGAGTGCCCTTAGAGAGACCCAGTACTTC.